The 23 T cell receptor beta chains reported below all come from one sample, sequenced in a study of T cell responses to AZD1222 COVID-19 vaccine. Generated by immunoSEQ multiplex PCR, the TCRdb table keeps only in-frame clones and is missing some. The top ten hold 11% of the sample, which has 120,000 or so clones, 80% to 90% seen once. The source was peripheral blood, collected on day 0 of MenACWY control vaccination. Receptors originate from an adult in good health.

The chain has TRBV7-3 and TRBJ1-2; tentatively, D is TRBD1 (6 bases). This CDR3 comprises 13 residues. CDR1 is SGHTA, CDR2 FQGTGA, per germline. V gave up 3 bases and J gave up 5 bases, with 10 bases separating them. The CDR3: CASSFDRQYGYTF. The CDR3 DNA reads as TGTGCCAGCAGCTTCGACAGGCAGTATGGCTACACCTTC.

The chain carries TRBV3-1 (or the pseudogene TRBV3-2) and TRBJ2-2; D not certain. This CDR3 is 11 amino acids long. Trimming removed 4 bases at V and 8 bases at J, with 5 bases between. Germline V gene sequence: CDR1 LGHDT, CDR2 YNNKEL (reference sequence). CDR3 residues: CASSLAGELFF. CDR3 DNA sequence: TGTGCCAGCAGCCTAGCTGGGGAGCTGTTTTTT.

The chain employs TRBV4-1 and TRBJ2-5, with D unresolved. Trimming cost V 4 bases and J 1 base, with 7 bases left between them. This CDR3 contains 13 residues. Germline values: CDR1 MGHRA, CDR2 YSYEKL. CDR3 coding DNA: TGCGCCAGCAGCCGATTAGTCCAAGAGACCCAGTACTTC. Its translation: CASSRLVQETQYF.

This clone appeared a single time. The chain carries TRBV10-3 and TRBJ1-3; 8 bases are a match to TRBD1. Germline CDR1 reads ENHRY; CDR2 reads SYGVKD. The CDR3 has 12 amino acids. V dropped 9 bases and J dropped 4; count of bases not matched to a gene: 2. The CDR3 DNA is TGTGCCATTACAGGGGGAGGAAACACCATATATTTT. Translation: CAITGGGNTIYF.

V and J are TRBV5-6 and TRBJ2-1, with 13 bases lining up with TRBD2. Germline V gives CDR1 SGHDT, CDR2 YYEEEE. The CDR3 contains 16 residues. The junction had 5 bases not matched to a gene; V was cut back by 1 base and J by 7 bases. CDR3 protein: CASSLTGTSGINEQFF. In nucleotides, the CDR3 is TGTGCCAGCAGCTTGACCGGGACTAGCGGGATTAATGAGCAGTTCTTC.

The V and J genes are TRBV6-1 and TRBJ2-2, with TRBD2 matching over 13 bases. Trimming took 4 bases from V and 3 from J; bases not matched to a gene: 5. This CDR3 region has 17 residues. The germline V gene has CDR1 MNHNS and CDR2 SASEGT. CDR3 region: CASSVGLAGAHTGELFF. CDR3 nucleotide sequence: TGTGCCAGCAGTGTCGGACTAGCGGGAGCCCACACCGGGGAGCTGTTTTTT.

This rearrangement joins TRBV27 to TRBJ2-7, with 8 bases lining up with TRBD1. The CDR3 sequence is 16 residues long. Germline values: CDR1 MNHEY, CDR2 SMNVEV (reference sequence). V trimming: 5 bases; J trimming: 0 bases; junction bases outside the gene matches: 9. The CDR3 is CASSPYGTGFSYEQYF. CDR3 nucleotide sequence: TGTGCCAGCAGTCCTTACGGGACAGGTTTCTCCTACGAGCAGTACTTC.

The rearrangement uses TRBV5-4 and TRBJ2-7, with D possibly called TRBD1 or TRBD2 (7 bases each). The CDR3 covers 16 residues. Trimming removed 4 bases from V and 4 bases from J, with 21 bases in between. Germline values: CDR1 SGHNT, CDR2 YYREEE (reference sequence). CDR3 protein: CASSAGVGGTGYEQYF. DNA of the CDR3: TGTGCCAGCAGCGCGGGGGTAGGGGGCACTGGATACGAGCAGTACTTC. The whole variable domain, remainder taken from reference TRBV5-4 and TRBJ2-7, is ETGVTQSPTHLIKTRGQQVTLRCSSQSGHNTVSWYQQALGQGPQFIFQYYREEENGRGNFPPRFSGLQFPNYSSELNVNALELDDSALYLCASSAGVGGTGYEQYFGPGTRLTVT.

The genes are TRBV27 and TRBJ1-2; 7 bases match TRBD1. V trimming: 4 bases; J trimming: 5 bases; junction bases outside the gene matches: 13. Looked up from germline, CDR1 is MNHEY and CDR2 is SMNVEV (reference sequence). This CDR3 is 16 amino acids long. In DNA form, the CDR3 reads TGTGCCAGCAGTTCCCTTTGGGAGGGGGCTTGGTATGGCTACACCTTC. Its translation: CASSSLWEGAWYGYTF.

This chain links TRBV5-1 with TRBJ2-1; D gene ambiguous. Trimming removed 4 bases at V and 6 bases at J, with 17 bases between. Germline V gene sequence: CDR1 SGHRS, CDR2 YFSETQ. The CDR3 has 15 residues. The CDR3 region has the DNA TGCGCCAGCAGCCTTGCCCAGGCCGATGGCAATGAGCAGTTCTTC. This gives the protein CASSLAQADGNEQFF.

The rearrangement links TRBV7-2 to TRBJ2-7; D possibly corresponds to TRBD1 (5 bases). Germline CDR1 is SGHTA and CDR2 is FQGNSA. The CDR3 has 13 residues. V dropped 2 bases and J dropped 3 bases, with 8 bases sitting between them. CDR3 in amino acids: CASSLQGHYEQYF. In nucleotides, the CDR3 is TGTGCCAGCAGCTTACAGGGTCACTACGAGCAGTACTTC.

V and J are TRBV5-6 and TRBJ2-7; D gene uncertain. This CDR3 contains 14 residues. The V and J ends lost 2 bases and 2 bases respectively, with 11 bases between them. Germline-derived CDR1 and CDR2 are SGHDT and YYEEEE. Here the CDR3 DNA reads TGTGCCAGCAGCTTAGATGGAGTTGCCTACGAGCAGTACTTC. It encodes CASSLDGVAYEQYF.

The table lists this clone with a few counts. The rearrangement uses TRBV2 and TRBJ2-2; D gene uncertain. The CDR3 extends over 15 amino acids. Germline CDR1 SNHLY, CDR2 FYNNEI. V was pared by 7 bases and J by 3 bases, with 15 bases between. This chain's CDR3 is CASKREVADTGELFF. The CDR3 DNA reads as TGTGCCAGCAAACGAGAGGTAGCAGACACCGGGGAGCTGTTTTTT.

This rearrangement joins TRBV9 to TRBJ2-1, with TRBD2 matching over 10 bases. After removal of 4 bases from V and 9 bases from J, the junction contained 10 bases not matched to a gene. This CDR3 has 15 residues. CDR1 and CDR2 (germline): SGDLS, YYNGEE. Here the CDR3 DNA reads TGTGCCAGCAGCATACCTAGCGGGAGTTTGTCTGAGCAGTTCTTC. Translated: CASSIPSGSLSEQFF.

The V call is TRBV2, the J call TRBJ1-5; 7 nucleotides align to TRBD1. This CDR3 is built from 13 residues. V was clipped by 4 bases and J by 5 bases; unmatched bases: 2. From germline, CDR1 is SNHLY and CDR2 FYNNEI. CDR3 protein: CASSGDRDQPQHF. The DNA for the CDR3 is TGTGCCAGCAGTGGGGACAGAGATCAGCCCCAGCATTTT.

The V gene is TRBV9, the J gene TRBJ1-3, with D maybe TRBD1 (5 bases). From germline, CDR1 is SGDLS and CDR2 YYNGEE. Trimming took 0 bases from V and 7 from J, leaving 11 bases between them. The CDR3 has 14 amino acids. The CDR3 DNA follows: TGTGCCAGCAGCGTAGTTCCGGAGGGGAACACCATATATTTT. Protein sequence: CASSVVPEGNTIYF. Full variable domain (outside the CDR3, taken from reference TRBV9 and TRBJ1-3): DSGVTQTPKHLITATGQRVTLRCSPRSGDLSVYWYQQSLDQGLQFLIQYYNGEERAKGNILERFSAQQFPDLHSELNLSSLELGDSALYFCASSVVPEGNTIYFGEGSWLTVV.

This clone showed up just a few times. This chain joins TRBV3-1 (or the pseudogene TRBV3-2) and TRBJ1-2; possible D gene TRBD1, 5 bases. The CDR3 extends over 16 amino acids. V shed 0 bases and J shed 4 bases, with 15 bases lying between them. Germline V gene lookup returns CDR1 LGHDT and CDR2 YNNKEL (reference sequence). CDR3 in DNA: TGTGCCAGCAGCCAAGAGTTTGCGGTTGGGGCCTATGGCTACACCTTC. This codes for CASSQEFAVGAYGYTF.

This sequence joins TRBV9 and TRBJ2-3, with D unclear. Germline assignment: CDR1 SGDLS and CDR2 YYNGEE. V was shortened by 1 base and J by 0 bases, with 12 bases between the two germline ends. CDR3 length: 16 residues. CDR3: CASSVFMAISTDTQYF. The DNA for the CDR3 is TGTGCCAGCAGCGTATTTATGGCAATAAGCACAGATACGCAGTATTTT.

This chain joins TRBV6-5 and TRBJ2-3; 11 nucleotides line up with TRBD1. CDR1 is MNHEY, CDR2 SVGAGI, per germline. Trimming at V came to 6 bases and at J to 4 bases, leaving 6 bases not matched to a gene. The CDR3 runs 15 residues. Written as DNA, the CDR3 is TGTGCCAGCAGCTTAGGACAGGGGGCATCAGATACGCAGTATTTT. Protein sequence: CASSLGQGASDTQYF.

The chain uses TRBV12-3 or TRBV12-4 and TRBJ1-2; no clear D. V gave up 3 bases and J gave up 4 bases, with 9 bases separating them. The CDR3 runs 13 residues. CDR3 sequence reads: CASSFWDLYGYTF. The CDR3 DNA sequence: TGTGCCAGCAGTTTCTGGGATCTCTATGGCTACACCTTC.

The V and J genes are TRBV6-5 and TRBJ1-2; no definite D call. V was pared by 8 bases and J by 8 bases, with 18 bases between. Looked up from germline, CDR1 is MNHEY and CDR2 is SVGAGI. The CDR3 sequence is 13 residues long. The CDR3 region is CASAVMVILGYTF. For the CDR3, the DNA is TGTGCCAGCGCTGTCATGGTCATACTCGGCTACACCTTC.

J is TRBJ2-1 and V is TRBV7-6, with 9 bases that match TRBD2. The CDR3 loop spans 15 amino acids. CDR1 and CDR2 (germline): SGHVS, FNYEAQ. V shed 5 bases, J shed 6 bases, and the junction held 8 bases outside the gene matches. The CDR3 reads CASSPFWTSANEQFF. CDR3 sequence (DNA): TGTGCCAGCAGCCCCTTCTGGACTAGCGCCAATGAGCAGTTCTTC.

The gene calls are TRBV12-3 or TRBV12-4 and TRBJ1-2; 8 nucleotides line up with TRBD1. This CDR3 spans 13 amino acids. V was clipped by 5 bases and J by 8 bases; unmatched bases: 7. CDR3 coding DNA: TGTGCCAGCAGTCCAGTACAGGGGGTCGGCTACACCTTC. Translation: CASSPVQGVGYTF.